These T cell receptor beta chains were read from a single sample in a study of HIV-infected patients and healthy controls. TCRdb called the 5' RACE reads again in MiXCR, with one record for every CDR3 protein. The data show more than 15,000 distinct CDR3 sequences, around 19% seen once. Material: CD8+ T cells from blood. The receptor set was obtained from a human donor in good health. Both conserved end residues are part of each CDR3. The order of the fields is D gene, J gene, clone size, V gene, CDR3 protein, CDR3 DNA. D genes are given only for firm matches. Rows give clone size only sometimes, using once, few, many, or a class for an expanded clone.

TRBD1	TRBJ2-7	many	TRBV4-1	CASSQDWDRVYEQYF	TGCGCCAGCAGCCAAGACTGGGACAGGGTCTACGAGCAGTACTTC
TRBD1	TRBJ1-6	many	TRBV20-1	CSARETPVKTGGSSYNSPLHF	TGCAGTGCTAGAGAGACCCCGGTCAAGACAGGGGGTAGCTCCTATAATTCACCCCTCCACTTT
-	TRBJ1-1	few	TRBV7-9	CATDLGFSTEAFF	TGTGCCACCGACCTGGGGTTCTCTACTGAAGCTTTCTTT
-	TRBJ2-2	few	TRBV7-9	CASSLSWNALGSDTGELFF	TGTGCCAGCAGCTTATCGTGGAACGCCCTTGGGTCGGACACCGGGGAGCTGTTTTTT
-	TRBJ2-1	once	TRBV13	CASSLTGSYNEQFF	TGTGCCAGCAGCTTAACGGGCTCCTACAATGAGCAGTTCTTC
-	TRBJ1-5	many	TRBV3-1	CASSQVGSSNQPQHF	TGTGCCAGCAGCCAAGTCGGCAGTAGCAATCAGCCCCAGCATTTT
TRBD1	TRBJ2-1	-	TRBV7-8	CASSIGTGSINEQFF	TGTGCCAGCAGCATCGGGACAGGGAGTATCAATGAGCAGTTCTTC
TRBD1	TRBJ2-7	many	TRBV5-5	CASSLVGTAISYEQYF	TGTGCCAGCAGCTTGGTCGGGACAGCGATTTCCTACGAGCAGTACTTC
-	TRBJ1-5	-	TRBV19	CASSIVGLGNQPQHF	TGTGCCAGTAGTATAGTTGGGTTGGGGAATCAGCCCCAGCATTTT
-	TRBJ2-2	many	TRBV6-2/TRBV6-3	CASSSRATKIGELFF	TGTGCCAGCAGTTCCAGGGCCACTAAAATCGGGGAGCTGTTTTTT
-	TRBJ1-2	-	TRBV9	CASSAPRWGGVYGYTF	TGTGCCAGCAGCGCCCCAAGGTGGGGGGGTGTCTATGGCTACACCTTC
TRBD1	TRBJ2-1	many	TRBV12-3/TRBV12-4	CASTLRGQAYNEQFF	TGTGCCAGCACCCTCCGGGGACAGGCTTACAATGAGCAGTTCTTC
-	TRBJ2-7	many	TRBV6-5	CASSTGIPYEQYF	TGTGCCAGCTCAACAGGGATACCCTACGAGCAGTACTTC
-	TRBJ2-3	few	TRBV7-9	CASSGPGTPRTDTQYF	TGTGCCAGCAGCGGTCCCGGGACTCCCCGCACAGATACGCAGTATTTT
TRBD1	TRBJ1-1	many	TRBV19	CASGTGTGYTEAFF	TGTGCCAGTGGTACCGGGACAGGGTACACTGAAGCTTTCTTT
TRBD2	TRBJ2-1	few	TRBV4-3	CASSQSFGGGYNEQFF	TGCGCCAGCAGCCAGAGCTTTGGCGGGGGATACAATGAGCAGTTCTTC
-	TRBJ1-2	many	TRBV2	CASRIPGQSNYGYTF	TGTGCCAGCAGGATCCCGGGACAATCTAACTATGGCTACACCTTC
-	TRBJ1-1	large	TRBV4-1	CASSGTEAFF	TGCGCCAGTAGCGGGACTGAAGCTTTCTTT
TRBD1	TRBJ1-6	many	TRBV30	CAWSEDRGGSPLHF	TGTGCCTGGAGCGAAGACAGGGGCGGCTCACCCCTCCACTTT
-	TRBJ1-2	-	TRBV5-1	CASSLGDFNYGYTF	TGCGCCAGCAGCTTGGGAGATTTTAACTATGGCTACACCTTC
-	TRBJ1-2	-	TRBV7-2	CASSLALRFYGYTF	TGTGCCAGCAGCTTAGCGCTGAGGTTTTATGGCTACACCTTC
-	TRBJ1-1	many	TRBV9	CASSGGGMNTEAFF	TGTGCCAGCAGTGGGGGAGGGATGAACACTGAAGCTTTCTTT
-	TRBJ2-2	medium-sized	TRBV4-1	CASSPQGVSGTSNTGELFF	TGCGCCAGCAGCCCGCAGGGGGTGAGCGGGACCTCGAACACCGGGGAGCTGTTTTTT
TRBD1	TRBJ2-3	-	TRBV24-1	CATSAPGQRTDTQYF	TGTGCCACCAGTGCTCCGGGACAGAGGACAGATACGCAGTATTTT
-	TRBJ2-7	few	TRBV19	CASSIGQLGEQYF	TGTGCCAGTAGTATAGGCCAGTTAGGCGAGCAGTACTTC
TRBD1	TRBJ2-7	-	TRBV5-4	CASSSGQGYEQYF	TGTGCCAGCAGCTCTGGACAGGGCTACGAGCAGTACTTC
TRBD1	TRBJ1-1	-	TRBV7-9	CASSPTGLANTEAFF	TGTGCCAGCAGTCCGACAGGGCTCGCGAACACTGAAGCTTTCTTT
TRBD2	TRBJ2-4	few	TRBV28	CASSSTSGGGAKNIQYF	TGTGCCAGCAGTTCAACTAGCGGGGGGGGTGCCAAAAACATTCAGTACTTC
-	TRBJ2-7	many	TRBV5-6	CASSLVGAQYEQYF	TGTGCCAGCAGCTTGGTGGGGGCGCAATACGAGCAGTACTTC
TRBD1	TRBJ1-3	few	TRBV10-3	CAISGGTGGSSGNTIYF	TGTGCCATCAGTGGGGGGACAGGGGGTTCCTCTGGAAACACCATATATTTT
-	TRBJ2-1	many	TRBV4-1	CASSQGLGVEQFF	TGCGCCAGCAGCCAAGGTTTAGGGGTAGAGCAGTTCTTC
-	TRBJ2-1	few	TRBV24-1	CATSEGGEQFF	TGTGCCACCAGTGAGGGTGGGGAGCAGTTCTTC
TRBD2	TRBJ2-3	many	TRBV14	CASSVLAGGLGTQYF	TGTGCCAGCAGCGTACTAGCGGGAGGGCTTGGCACGCAGTATTTT
-	TRBJ2-1	-	TRBV6-2/TRBV6-3	CASSYGPYNEQFF	TGTGCCAGCAGTTATGGCCCCTACAATGAGCAGTTCTTC
-	TRBJ1-1	few	TRBV4-1	CASRGSAGRNTEAFF	TGCGCCAGCAGAGGTTCGGCAGGGCGGAACACTGAAGCTTTCTTT
-	TRBJ2-5	-	TRBV7-2	CASSPKERETQYF	TGTGCCAGCAGCCCCAAGGAGAGGGAGACCCAGTACTTC
TRBD1	TRBJ1-5	many	TRBV20-1	CSAQDRWGNNQPQHF	TGCAGTGCACAGGACAGGTGGGGAAACAATCAGCCCCAGCATTTT
TRBD1	TRBJ1-1	-	TRBV10-2	CASGTGWENTEAFF	TGCGCCAGCGGGACAGGGTGGGAGAACACTGAAGCTTTCTTT
-	TRBJ2-1	few	TRBV12-3/TRBV12-4	CASSFSDEQFF	TGTGCCAGCAGTTTCAGCGATGAGCAGTTCTTC
TRBD1	TRBJ2-2	-	TRBV10-2	CASSGDRGLGTGELFF	TGCGCCAGCAGTGGGGACAGGGGGCTGGGCACCGGGGAGCTGTTTTTT
TRBD1	TRBJ2-2	many	TRBV7-8	CASSFYRGSGGELFF	TGTGCCAGCAGCTTCTACAGGGGGTCGGGCGGGGAGCTGTTTTTT
-	TRBJ2-3	few	TRBV5-6	CASSLVFSQADTQYF	TGTGCCAGCAGCTTGGTGTTTAGTCAAGCAGATACGCAGTATTTT
TRBD1	TRBJ2-3	-	TRBV23-1	CASSRGQGYTQYF	TGCGCCAGCAGTCGGGGACAGGGATATACGCAGTATTTT
TRBD2	TRBJ2-7	many	TRBV6-5	CASSPQLAGGLYEQYF	TGTGCCAGCAGCCCCCAACTAGCGGGGGGGCTCTACGAGCAGTACTTC
-	TRBJ1-2	medium-sized	TRBV12-3/TRBV12-4	CASSFGARPNGYTF	TGTGCCAGCAGTTTTGGGGCCAGGCCCAATGGCTACACCTTC
-	TRBJ1-2	-	TRBV19	CASKTQAANYGYTF	TGTGCCAGCAAGACACAGGCTGCTAACTATGGCTACACCTTC
TRBD2	TRBJ2-1	few	TRBV12-3/TRBV12-4	CASSFRVTSGDNEQFF	TGTGCCAGCAGTTTTCGGGTGACTAGCGGGGACAATGAGCAGTTCTTC
-	TRBJ1-1	-	TRBV6-5	CASSQGFSFEAFF	TGTGCCAGCAGTCAGGGATTTAGTTTCGAAGCTTTCTTT
TRBD1	TRBJ2-1	few	TRBV7-9	CASSTRQGPYNEQFF	TGTGCCAGCAGCACCCGACAGGGGCCCTACAATGAGCAGTTCTTC
-	TRBJ1-5	-	TRBV6-1	CASSYQPQHF	TGTGCCAGCAGTTACCAGCCCCAGCATTTT
-	TRBJ1-5	-	TRBV6-1	CASSVDSGDNQPQHF	TGTGCCAGCTCCGTTGACAGTGGAGACAATCAGCCCCAGCATTTT
-	TRBJ2-3	many	TRBV12-3/TRBV12-4	CASSSPPRGDTQYF	TGTGCCAGCAGTTCCCCCCCCCGGGGCGATACGCAGTATTTT
TRBD1	TRBJ1-1	-	TRBV6-5	CASAQGQSYTEAFF	TGTGCCAGCGCCCAGGGACAGTCCTACACTGAAGCTTTCTTT